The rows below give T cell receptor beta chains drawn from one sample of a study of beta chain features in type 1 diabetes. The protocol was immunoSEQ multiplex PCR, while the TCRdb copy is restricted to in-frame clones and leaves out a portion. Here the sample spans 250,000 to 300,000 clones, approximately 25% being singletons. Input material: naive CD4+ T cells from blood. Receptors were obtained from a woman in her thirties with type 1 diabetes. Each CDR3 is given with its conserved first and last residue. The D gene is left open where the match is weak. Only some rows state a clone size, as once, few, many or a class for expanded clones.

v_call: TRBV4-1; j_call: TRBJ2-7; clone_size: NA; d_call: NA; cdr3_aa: CASSQARNTINEQYF; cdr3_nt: TGCGCCAGCAGCCAAGCCCGTAACACGATAAACGAGCAGTACTTC
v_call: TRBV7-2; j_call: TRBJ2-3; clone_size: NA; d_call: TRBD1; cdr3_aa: CASSPTGGSTDTQYF; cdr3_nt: TGTGCCAGCAGCCCCACAGGGGGGAGCACAGATACGCAGTATTTT
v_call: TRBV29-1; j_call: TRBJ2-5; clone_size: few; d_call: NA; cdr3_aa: CSVVSGTWYQETQYF; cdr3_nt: TGCAGCGTTGTTTCCGGGACTTGGTACCAAGAGACCCAGTACTTC
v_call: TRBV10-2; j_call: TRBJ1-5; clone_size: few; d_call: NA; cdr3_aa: CASRGGWAQPQHF; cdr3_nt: TGCGCCAGTCGCGGGGGGTGGGCACAGCCCCAGCATTTT
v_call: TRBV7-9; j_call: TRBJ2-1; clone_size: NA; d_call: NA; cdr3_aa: CASSLEVSQFF; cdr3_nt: TGTGCCAGCAGCTTAGAAGTTAGCCAGTTCTTC
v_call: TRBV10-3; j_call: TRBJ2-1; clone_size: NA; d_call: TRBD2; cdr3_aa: CAIRGTSGHNEQFF; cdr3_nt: TGTGCCATCAGGGGGACTAGCGGACACAATGAGCAGTTCTTC
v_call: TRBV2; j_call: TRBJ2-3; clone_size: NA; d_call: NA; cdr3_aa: CASKNRSTDTQYF; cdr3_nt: TGTGCCAGCAAGAACAGGAGCACAGATACGCAGTATTTT
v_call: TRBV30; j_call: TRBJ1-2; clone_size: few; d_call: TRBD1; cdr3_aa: CAWSIRQGIGYTF; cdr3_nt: TGTGCCTGGAGTATTAGACAGGGGATCGGCTACACCTTC
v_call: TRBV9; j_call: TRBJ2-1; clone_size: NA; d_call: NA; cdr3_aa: CASSVSDATYNEQFF; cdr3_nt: TGTGCCAGCAGCGTAAGCGACGCGACCTACAATGAGCAGTTCTTC
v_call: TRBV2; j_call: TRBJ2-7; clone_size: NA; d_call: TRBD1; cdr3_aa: CASSRDSWDYEQYF; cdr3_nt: TGTGCCAGCAGCCGGGACAGCTGGGATTACGAGCAGTACTTC
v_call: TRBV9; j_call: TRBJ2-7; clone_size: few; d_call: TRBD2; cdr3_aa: CASSVTSGASYEQYF; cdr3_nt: TGTGCCAGCAGCGTAACCAGCGGGGCCTCCTACGAGCAGTACTTC
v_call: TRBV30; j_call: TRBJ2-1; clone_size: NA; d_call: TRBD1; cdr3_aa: CASVTGGNYNEQFF; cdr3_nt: TGTGCCTCCGTTACAGGGGGTAACTACAATGAGCAGTTCTTC
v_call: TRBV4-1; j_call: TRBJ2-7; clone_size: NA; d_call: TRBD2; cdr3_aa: CASSLSGRAPYEQYF; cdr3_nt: TGCGCCAGCAGCCTTAGCGGGAGGGCCCCCTACGAGCAGTACTTC
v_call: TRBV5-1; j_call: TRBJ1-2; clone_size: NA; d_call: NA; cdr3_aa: CASSSDNTYGYTF; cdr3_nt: TGCGCCAGCAGCTCGGACAATACCTATGGCTACACCTTC
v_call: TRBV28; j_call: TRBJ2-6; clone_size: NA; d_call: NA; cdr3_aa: CASSLWASGANVLTF; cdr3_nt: TGTGCCAGCAGTTTATGGGCCTCTGGGGCCAACGTCCTGACTTTC
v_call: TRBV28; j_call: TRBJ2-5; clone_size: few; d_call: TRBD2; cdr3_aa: CASSRTSGDRTQYF; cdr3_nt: TGTGCCAGCAGCCGGACTAGCGGAGACCGGACCCAGTACTTC
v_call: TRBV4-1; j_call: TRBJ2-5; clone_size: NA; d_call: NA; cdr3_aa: CASSQATVETQYF; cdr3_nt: TGCGCCAGCAGCCAAGCTACGGTGGAGACCCAGTACTTC
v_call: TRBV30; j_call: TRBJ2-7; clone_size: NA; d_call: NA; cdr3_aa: CAWRAFYEQYF; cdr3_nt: TGTGCCTGGAGGGCTTTCTACGAGCAGTACTTC
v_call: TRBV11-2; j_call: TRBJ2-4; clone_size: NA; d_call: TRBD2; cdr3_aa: CASSLVAGGKNIQYF; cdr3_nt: TGTGCCAGCAGCTTGGTAGCGGGGGGGAAAAACATTCAGTACTTC
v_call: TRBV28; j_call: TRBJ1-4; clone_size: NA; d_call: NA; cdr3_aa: CASSLIGTGKLFF; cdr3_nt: TGTGCCAGCAGTTTAATCGGAACGGGAAAACTGTTTTTT
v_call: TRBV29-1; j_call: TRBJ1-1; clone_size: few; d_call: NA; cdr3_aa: CSVEAGNTEAFF; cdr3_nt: TGCAGCGTTGAAGCAGGGAACACTGAAGCTTTCTTT
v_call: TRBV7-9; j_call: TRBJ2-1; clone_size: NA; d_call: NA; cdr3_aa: CASSLGGSDREQFF; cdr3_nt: TGTGCCAGCAGCTTAGGAGGTAGCGATCGTGAGCAGTTCTTC
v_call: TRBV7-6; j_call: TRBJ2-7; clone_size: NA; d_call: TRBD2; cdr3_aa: CASSLSPSGRMRPAYEQYF; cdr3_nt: TGTGCCAGCAGCTTATCACCTAGCGGGAGGATGAGACCAGCCTACGAGCAGTACTTC
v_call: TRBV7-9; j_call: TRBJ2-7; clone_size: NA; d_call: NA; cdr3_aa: CASSLVGYEQYF; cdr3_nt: TGTGCCAGCAGCTTAGTCGGTTACGAGCAGTACTTC
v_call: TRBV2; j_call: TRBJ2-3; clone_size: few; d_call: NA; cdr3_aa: CASRRAAPTDTQYF; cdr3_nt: TGTGCCAGCAGGCGGGCAGCGCCCACAGATACGCAGTATTTT
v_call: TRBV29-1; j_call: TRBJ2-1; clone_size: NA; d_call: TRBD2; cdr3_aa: CSVETSGYGNNEQFF; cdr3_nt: TGCAGCGTTGAGACTAGCGGGTATGGGAACAATGAGCAGTTCTTC
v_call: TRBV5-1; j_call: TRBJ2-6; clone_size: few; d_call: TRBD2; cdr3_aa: CASSLLGGSAAGANVLTF; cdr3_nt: TGCGCCAGCAGCTTGTTGGGGGGGAGCGCCGCTGGGGCCAACGTCCTGACTTTC
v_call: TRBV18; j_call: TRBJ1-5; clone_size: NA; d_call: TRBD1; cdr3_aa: CASSPPGTGSNQPQHF; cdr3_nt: TGTGCCAGCTCACCACCTGGGACAGGCAGCAATCAGCCCCAGCATTTT
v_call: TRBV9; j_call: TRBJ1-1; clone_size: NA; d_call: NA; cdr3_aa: CASSAWRGGNTEAFF; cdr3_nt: TGTGCCAGCAGCGCTTGGAGGGGGGGAAACACTGAAGCTTTCTTT
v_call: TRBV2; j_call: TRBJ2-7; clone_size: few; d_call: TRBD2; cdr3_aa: CARRTSGSYEQYF; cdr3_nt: TGTGCCAGGAGGACTAGCGGGAGTTACGAGCAGTACTTC
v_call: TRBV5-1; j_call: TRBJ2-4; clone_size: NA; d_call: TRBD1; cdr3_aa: CASSTGQGEVDIQYF; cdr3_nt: TGCGCCAGCAGCACAGGACAGGGGGAGGTGGACATTCAGTACTTC
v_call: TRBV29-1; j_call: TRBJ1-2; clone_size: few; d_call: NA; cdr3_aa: CSVEGPNYGYTF; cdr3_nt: TGCAGCGTGGAGGGACCTAACTATGGCTACACCTTC
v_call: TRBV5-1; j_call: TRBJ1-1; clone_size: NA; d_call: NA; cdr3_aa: CASSRVGGTMNTEAFF; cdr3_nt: TGCGCCAGCAGCCGGGTGGGAGGAACAATGAACACTGAAGCTTTCTTT
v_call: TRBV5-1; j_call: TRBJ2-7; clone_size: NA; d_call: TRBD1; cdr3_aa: CASSWWTGSDEQYF; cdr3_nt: TGCGCCAGCAGCTGGTGGACAGGAAGCGACGAGCAGTACTTC
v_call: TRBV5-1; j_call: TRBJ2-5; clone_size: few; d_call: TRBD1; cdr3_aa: CASSFGTANQETQYF; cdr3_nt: TGCGCCAGCAGCTTCGGGACAGCAAACCAAGAGACCCAGTACTTC
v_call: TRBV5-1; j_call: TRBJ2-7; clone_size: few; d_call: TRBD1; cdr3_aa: CASSTPGQGGEQYF; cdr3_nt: TGCGCCAGCAGCACCCCGGGACAGGGGGGCGAGCAGTACTTC
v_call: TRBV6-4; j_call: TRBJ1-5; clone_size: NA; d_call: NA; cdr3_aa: CASSRQQDQPQHF; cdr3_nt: TGTGCCAGCAGCCGACAGCAAGATCAGCCCCAGCATTTT
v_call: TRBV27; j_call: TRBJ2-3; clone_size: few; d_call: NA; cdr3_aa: CASSFLSTDTQYF; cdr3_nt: TGTGCCAGCAGTTTCCTCAGCACAGATACGCAGTATTTT
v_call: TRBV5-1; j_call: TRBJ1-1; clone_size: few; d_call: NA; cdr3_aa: CASSPEGRTEAFF; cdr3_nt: TGCGCCAGCAGCCCCGAAGGGAGGACTGAAGCTTTCTTT
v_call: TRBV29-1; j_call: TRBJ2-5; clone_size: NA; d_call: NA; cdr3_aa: CSVAGNQETQYF; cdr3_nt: TGCAGCGTTGCGGGAAACCAAGAGACCCAGTACTTC
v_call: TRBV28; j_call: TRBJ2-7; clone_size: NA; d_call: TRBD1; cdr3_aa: CASSSFGYRGTPYEQYF; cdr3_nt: TGTGCCAGCAGCAGTTTTGGTTACAGGGGAACTCCCTACGAGCAGTACTTC
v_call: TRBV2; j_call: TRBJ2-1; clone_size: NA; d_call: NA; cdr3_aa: CASSVGSSYNEQFF; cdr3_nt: TGTGCCAGCAGTGTCGGGAGCTCCTACAATGAGCAGTTCTTC
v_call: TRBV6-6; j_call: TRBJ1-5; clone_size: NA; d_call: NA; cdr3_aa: CASSYRGGNQPQHF; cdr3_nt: TGTGCCAGCAGTTATAGGGGAGGTAACCAGCCCCAGCATTTT
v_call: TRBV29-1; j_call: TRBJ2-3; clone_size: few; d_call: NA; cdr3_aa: CSVEGLEGTDTQYF; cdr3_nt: TGCAGCGTTGAAGGGTTGGAGGGCACAGATACGCAGTATTTT
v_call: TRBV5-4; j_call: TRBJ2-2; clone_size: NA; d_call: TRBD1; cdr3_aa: CASSPRDRVVTGELFF; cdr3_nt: TGTGCCAGCAGCCCAAGAGACAGGGTGGTCACCGGGGAGCTGTTTTTT
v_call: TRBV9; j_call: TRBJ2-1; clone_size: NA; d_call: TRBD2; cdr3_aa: CASSVTSGTYNEQFF; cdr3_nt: TGTGCCAGCAGCGTAACTAGCGGTACTTACAATGAGCAGTTCTTC
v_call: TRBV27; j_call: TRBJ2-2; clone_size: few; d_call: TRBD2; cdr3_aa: CASSLRGLVSGELFF; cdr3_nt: TGTGCCAGCAGTTTACGCGGACTAGTGTCCGGGGAGCTGTTTTTT
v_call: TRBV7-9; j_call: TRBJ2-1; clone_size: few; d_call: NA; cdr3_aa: CASSLTAYNEQFF; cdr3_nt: TGTGCCAGCAGCTTGACAGCCTACAATGAGCAGTTCTTC
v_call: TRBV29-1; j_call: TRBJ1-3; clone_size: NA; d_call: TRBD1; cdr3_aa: CSVADRVYNTIYF; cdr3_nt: TGCAGCGTGGCGGACAGGGTGTACAACACCATATATTTT
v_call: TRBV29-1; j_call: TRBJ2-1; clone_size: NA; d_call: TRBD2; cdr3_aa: CSVEVPAGTSGGNEQFF; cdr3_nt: TGCAGCGTTGAAGTCCCCGCCGGGACTAGCGGGGGCAATGAGCAGTTCTTC
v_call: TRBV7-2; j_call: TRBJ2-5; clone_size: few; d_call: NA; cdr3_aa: CASTVVGTPSQKETQYF; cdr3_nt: TGTGCCAGCACCGTAGTCGGGACACCCTCACAAAAAGAGACCCAGTACTTC
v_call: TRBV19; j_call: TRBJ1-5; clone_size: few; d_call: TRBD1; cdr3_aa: CASHYRGINQPQHF; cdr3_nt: TGTGCCAGCCATTACAGGGGAATTAATCAGCCCCAGCATTTT
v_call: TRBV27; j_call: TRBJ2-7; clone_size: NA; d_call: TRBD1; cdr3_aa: CASSMTGGEFEQYF; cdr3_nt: TGTGCCAGCAGTATGACAGGGGGCGAGTTCGAGCAGTACTTC
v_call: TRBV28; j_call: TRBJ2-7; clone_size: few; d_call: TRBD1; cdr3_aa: CASLPGQESSYEQYF; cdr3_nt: TGTGCCTCCCTTCCGGGACAGGAAAGCTCCTACGAGCAGTACTTC